This TCR beta chain was documented in a study of vaccination effects on CD4 cells after COVID-19. Across the study: Samples gathered post-vaccine arrived a median of 72 days past the second dose. A few million PBMC were seeded per well and grown in the presence of about 10 IU/ml IL-2 and 8 to 10 ug/ml peptides.

Cells that had been cultured for less than eleven days were the source of isolated CD4+ T cells. Everyone in the study got two shots of either the BNT162b2 or mRNA-1273 vaccine. Profiling relied on immunoSEQ multiplex PCR, and the TCRdb table lists in-frame clones only, not all of them. The sample holds 42,000 or so clones; around 70% are singletons and the top ten take about 9.5%. CDR3 length: 14 residues. V dropped 1 base and J dropped 4; count of bases not matched to a gene: 3. Looked up from germline, CDR1 is SGHRS and CDR2 is YFSETQ. A note on this clone: Its antigen remains unidentified.

General study results and limits: Long after vaccination, the clones induced by infection and by vaccine shrank markedly in size. Of the vaccine-induced clones from healthy vaccinees, merely 1 of 255 recognized common cold coronaviruses as well.

This clonotype was sampled from a human donor who received a COVID-19 vaccine. The specimen comprised CD4+ T cells from PBMCs cultured without peptide, sampled after COVID-19 vaccination. The V gene is TRBV5-1, the J gene TRBJ1-2; 8 nucleotides match TRBD1. CDR3 bases: TGCGCCAGCAGCTTGCCCGACAGGGGCTATGGCTACACCTTC. It translates to CASSLPDRGYGYTF.